These 21 T cell receptor beta chains were sequenced from one sample in a study of T cells in women clearing cervical HPV infection. Sequenced by immunoSEQ multiplex PCR; TCRdb stores in-frame clones only, minus some. The specimen's table records over 15,000 clones. The sample consisted of blood buffy coat. These receptors all stem from a woman aged 18 to 69 with a cervical HPV16 infection that either progressed to CIN3+ or cleared (not recorded which).

With regard to this clone: The CDR3 end lies 3 residues beyond the end of the read and is filled in from the germline J gene. The V call is TRBV2, the J call TRBJ2-3, with 13 nucleotides matching TRBD2. CDR3 length: 16 residues. CDR1 SNHLY and CDR2 FYNNEI come from the germline V gene. V lost 5 bases to trimming and J lost 2 bases; unmatched junction nucleotides: 4. CDR3 protein: CASSKGLAGTTDTQYF. The DNA read from the CDR3 is TGTGCCAGCAGTAAGGGACTAGCGGGGACCACAGATACG.

A note on this clone: The CDR3 is cut off 3 residues early in the read; its end comes from the germline J gene. The J gene is TRBJ1-5, the V gene TRBV7-8; 7 bases fit TRBD1. From germline, CDR1 is SGHVS and CDR2 FQNEAQ. This CDR3 comprises 15 residues. V trimming: 5 bases; J trimming: 0 bases; junction bases outside the gene matches: 4. This CDR3 is CASSRGTDSNQPQHF. The DNA read from the CDR3 is TGTGCCAGCAGCCGAGGGACAGATAGCAATCAGCCC.

As to this clone: The read gets to within 3 residues of the CDR3 end, and the germline J gene fills in the rest. V usage is TRBV7-2 and J usage is TRBJ1-2; D is uncertain. The germline V gene has CDR1 SGHTA and CDR2 FQGNSA. The CDR3 is 14 amino acids. The CDR3 loop is CASSFGGAYNDYTF. CDR3 bases read: TGTGCCAGCAGCTTCGGCGGTGCCTACAATGAC.

Notes on this clone: The read ends 3 residues early relative to the CDR3; the germline J gene fills the gap. The chain links TRBV30 to TRBJ1-5, with 8 bases identical to TRBD1. Trimming removed 2 bases from V and 2 bases from J; junction bases left unmatched: 5. Per the germline V gene, CDR1 is GTSNPN and CDR2 is SVGIG (reference sequence). This CDR3 region has 15 residues. CDR3 DNA, as far as it was read: TGTGCCTGGAGTTCTAAGGGACAGGGCAATCAGCCC. It translates to CAWSSKGQGNQP. The CDR3 reads in full as CAWSSKGQGNQPQHF.

The DNA read from the CDR3 is TGTGCCAGCAGCCCTCGGACAGGGGACTACGAG. This gives the protein CASSPRTGDYE. The CDR3 in full is CASSPRTGDYEQYF. The chain links TRBV7-8 to TRBJ2-7; 9 nucleotides match TRBD1. The CDR3 goes on 3 residues after the read ends, and that part is filled in from the germline J gene. Germline V gene sequence: CDR1 SGHVS, CDR2 FQNEAQ. V lost 5 bases to trimming and J lost 3 bases; unmatched junction nucleotides: 5. The CDR3 loop spans 14 amino acids.

Comment on this clone: The CDR3 is cut off 3 residues early in the read; its end comes from the germline J gene. The J gene is TRBJ2-7, the V gene TRBV20-1, with 7 bases identical to TRBD1. Germline values: CDR1 DFQATT, CDR2 SNEGSKA (reference sequence). J was trimmed by 4 bases and V by 4 bases; bases with no gene match: 4. The CDR3 is 12 amino acids. This CDR3 is CSAIYRGYEQYF. Incomplete CDR3 DNA: TGCAGTGCTATTTACAGGGGATACGAG.

Remarks on this clone: The read gets to within 3 residues of the CDR3 end, and the germline J gene fills in the rest. The chain links TRBV7-9 to TRBJ1-1; 8 bases line up with TRBD1. The CDR3 spans 13 residues. Germline CDR1 SEHNR, CDR2 FQNEAQ (reference sequence). V lost 1 base and J lost 6; bases outside the gene matches: 1. Here the CDR3 reads CASSLGQGSEAFF. Incomplete CDR3 DNA: TGTGCCAGCAGCTTAGGACAGGGGTCTGAA.

Note on this clone: The read gets to within 3 residues of the CDR3 end, and the germline J gene fills in the rest. The rearrangement uses TRBV28 and TRBJ2-4, with a tentative D call TRBD2 (7 bases). The V and J ends lost 6 bases and 0 bases respectively, with 15 bases between them. The CDR3 is made up of 16 amino acids. From germline, CDR1 is MDHEN and CDR2 SYDVKM. The CDR3 loop is CASSPGGPLAKNIQYF. The covered CDR3 bases are TGTGCCAGCAGCCCCGGGGGGCCTCTAGCCAAAAACATT.

The CDR3 DNA, read in part, is TGCGCCAGCAGTCAAAGGCAGGGCCCTTTTTATGGC. Amino acids: CASSQRQGPFYG. The full CDR3 is CASSQRQGPFYGYTF. The V gene is TRBV23-1, the J gene TRBJ1-2; D may be TRBD1 (5 bases). The CDR3 end falls 3 residues outside the read, so it is completed with the germline J gene. TRBV23-1 is recorded as an ORF, its role being uncertain. The CDR3 has 15 residues. The V end was cut by 2 bases, the J end by 5 bases, with 15 bases between.

On this clone: The read terminates 3 residues before the CDR3 end, so the remaining end is supplied by the germline J gene. The rearrangement links TRBV18 to TRBJ1-2; tentative D call: TRBD1 (5 bases). CDR1 KGHSH and CDR2 LQKENI come from the germline V gene. The CDR3 has 14 residues. CDR3 DNA (partial): TGTGCCAGCTCACCACAGGGGCCTAAAAACATC. Its translation: CASSPQGPKNI. In full, the CDR3 reads CASSPQGPKNIYTF. Together with reference TRBV18 and TRBJ1-2, the CDR3 gives the full variable domain: NAGVMQNPRHLVRRRGQEARLRCSPMKGHSHVYWYRQLPEEGLKFMVYLQKENIIDESGMPKERFSAEFPKEGPSILRIQQVVRGDSAAYFCASSPQGPKNIYTFGSGTRLTVV.

Details on this clone: Read data end 3 residues before the CDR3 end; the end is taken from the germline J gene. This sequence joins TRBV9 and TRBJ2-1, with a weak D call TRBD1 (6 bases). The CDR3 is made up of 16 amino acids. Trimming took off 0 bases at V and 9 bases at J, with 19 bases between the two ends. In germline, CDR1 is SGDLS, CDR2 YYNGEE. The CDR3 DNA, read in part, is TGTGCCAGCAGCGTAGGGGACAACCTACTGGGTGGTGAG. Encoded protein: CASSVGDNLLGGE. The entire CDR3 is CASSVGDNLLGGEQFF.

Incomplete CDR3 DNA: TGTGCCAGCACCAACCCCCCCAGGGGACAGCCC. Protein product: CASTNPPRGQP. The whole CDR3 region reads CASTNPPRGQPQHF. This sequence joins TRBV6-2 or TRBV6-3 and TRBJ1-5, with D tentatively TRBD1 (6 bases). Sequencing ends 3 residues short of the CDR3 end; the germline J gene provides the rest. Germline CDR1 and CDR2: MNHEY and SVGEGT. The V end lost 7 bases, the J end lost 7 bases, and 17 bases lay between the germline ends. The CDR3 consists of 14 residues.

Turning to this clone: The sequence runs out 3 residues before the end of the CDR3; the remainder is reconstructed from the germline J gene. The chain recombines TRBV5-4 with TRBJ1-2; 7 bases are shared with TRBD1. Trimming removed 4 bases from V and 4 bases from J; junction bases left unmatched: 10. This CDR3 has 15 amino acids. Germline values: CDR1 SGHNT, CDR2 YYREEE (reference sequence). The sequenced part of the CDR3 DNA is TGTGCCAGCAGCCATGAGACAGGGATCGGCTATGGC. Its protein product is CASSHETGIGYG. The whole CDR3 region reads CASSHETGIGYGYTF. The variable domain in full, with the rest retrieved from reference TRBV5-4 and TRBJ1-2, is ETGVTQSPTHLIKTRGQQVTLRCSSQSGHNTVSWYQQALGQGPQFIFQYYREEENGRGNFPPRFSGLQFPNYSSELNVNALELDDSALYLCASSHETGIGYGYTFGSGTRLTVV.

As concerns this clone: Read sequence stops 3 residues before the CDR3 end, and the germline J gene provides the missing end. The V gene is TRBV10-3, the J gene TRBJ1-6; maybe TRBD1 (6 bases). In germline, CDR1 is ENHRY, CDR2 SYGVKD. Trimming removed 6 bases at V and 8 bases at J, with 14 bases between. The CDR3 consists of 14 residues. The DNA read from the CDR3 is TGTGCCATCAGCCGGGACATCCCCTATTCACCC. It encodes CAISRDIPYSP. The whole CDR3 protein is CAISRDIPYSPLHF.

Worth noting for this clone: The read terminates 3 residues before the CDR3 end, so the remaining end is supplied by the germline J gene. The chain has TRBV7-9 and TRBJ2-5; weak D call: TRBD1 (6 bases). This CDR3 has 13 residues. Germline CDR1 reads SEHNR; CDR2 reads FQNEAQ (reference sequence). The covered CDR3 bases are TGTGCCAGCAGCCTCGATAGGACAGATACC. Translating it yields CASSLDRTDT. The entire CDR3 is CASSLDRTDTQYF. The entire variable domain, with the rest obtained from reference TRBV7-9 and TRBJ2-5, is as follows: DTGVSQNPRHKITKRGQNVTFRCDPISEHNRLYWYRQTLGQGPEFLTYFQNEAQLEKSRLLSDRFSAERPKGSFSTLEIQRTEQGDSAMYLCASSLDRTDTQYFGPGTRLLVL.

For this clone: The read falls 3 residues short of the CDR3 end, and the missing part is taken from the germline J gene. This chain connects TRBV24-1 to TRBJ2-1; D gene ambiguous. The germline V gene encodes CDR1 KGHDR and CDR2 SFDVKD. Trimming cost V 3 bases and J 9 bases, with 8 bases left between them. This CDR3 has 12 residues. The CDR3 region is CATSDRPGEQFF. CDR3 DNA (partial): TGTGCCACCAGTGATAGGCCGGGTGAG.

On this clone itself: Read data end 3 residues before the CDR3 end; the end is taken from the germline J gene. The V gene is TRBV20-1, the J gene TRBJ2-7; 7 positions match TRBD1. The V gene's germline CDR1 is DFQATT and CDR2 SNEGSKA (reference sequence). The CDR3 runs 13 residues. The V gene end was trimmed by 4 bases and the J gene end by 4 bases; junction bases not matched to a gene: 7. The CDR3: CSAKRQGSYEQYF. Partial CDR3 DNA: TGCAGTGCTAAGAGACAGGGTTCATACGAG.

With respect to this clone: The read stops 3 residues short of the end of the CDR3; the missing end is completed from the germline J gene. V gene TRBV18 combines with J gene TRBJ1-6; D possibly corresponds to TRBD1 (5 bases). Germline CDR1 reads KGHSH; CDR2 reads LQKENI. CDR3 size: 15 residues. Trimming cost V 4 bases and J 5 bases, with 12 bases left between them. CDR3 bases read: TGTGCCAGCTCACAACAAGGAGGGGATAATTCACCC. Translation: CASSQQGGDNSP. The whole CDR3 protein is CASSQQGGDNSPLHF. Full variable domain (rest looked up from reference TRBV18 and TRBJ1-6): NAGVMQNPRHLVRRRGQEARLRCSPMKGHSHVYWYRQLPEEGLKFMVYLQKENIIDESGMPKERFSAEFPKEGPSILRIQQVVRGDSAAYFCASSQQGGDNSPLHFGNGTRLTVT.

In regard to this clone: The read stops 3 residues short of the end of the CDR3; the missing end is completed from the germline J gene. The rearrangement uses TRBV7-9 and TRBJ1-4, with D uncertain. CDR3 length equals 15 residues. Trimming removed 5 bases at V and 1 base at J, with 11 bases between. Germline V gene data show CDR1 as SEHNR and CDR2 as FQNEAQ (reference sequence). The chain's CDR3 is CASSVVGQTNEKLFF. The CDR3 bases that were read are TGTGCCAGCAGCGTAGTGGGCCAAACTAATGAAAAA.

A word on this clone: The missing CDR3 end, 3 residues past where the read stops, is filled in from the germline J gene. The chain is built from TRBV5-1 and TRBJ2-7, with a weak D call TRBD1 (7 bases). Germline CDR1 and CDR2: SGHRS and YFSETQ. The ends were cut back, 1 base at V and 2 bases at J, with 10 bases in the middle. The CDR3 runs 14 residues. CDR3 in amino acids: CASSLQGGAYEQYF. The sequenced part of the CDR3 DNA is TGCGCCAGCAGCTTGCAGGGGGGCGCCTACGAG.

A remark on this clone: The CDR3 is cut off 3 residues early in the read; its end comes from the germline J gene. V gene TRBV29-1 combines with J gene TRBJ2-1; a possible D gene is TRBD2 (7 bases). Germline loops: CDR1 SQVTM, CDR2 ANQGSEA. This CDR3 region has 14 residues. Trimming cost V 8 bases and J 9 bases, with 23 bases left between them. CDR3 DNA, as far as it was read: TGCAGCTCTCAGACTAGGGGGGGGGATGGTGAG. Protein product: CSSQTRGGDGE. The complete CDR3 protein is CSSQTRGGDGEQFF.